The next 20 T cell receptor beta chains were all read from a single sample in a study of blood T cell repertoires in COVID-19. Assay used: immunoSEQ multiplex PCR; TCRdb lists only in-frame clones, some missing. This table holds 250,000 or so clones, 70% to 90% found once. The sequenced sample consisted of PBMCs or T cells enriched from blood (not recorded which). The source of these receptors is a man younger than 40 who had recovered from COVID-19.

This chain joins TRBV5-6 and TRBJ2-2; 8 bases match TRBD1. This CDR3 contains 16 residues. The V segment lost 2 bases and the J segment 3 bases; nucleotides outside the gene matches: 6. The germline V gene encodes CDR1 SGHDT and CDR2 YYEEEE. The CDR3 coding sequence is TGTGCCAGCAGCTTACGACCGGGACAGGACACCGGGGAGCTGTTTTTT. Translating it yields CASSLRPGQDTGELFF.

The chain uses TRBV7-9 and TRBJ1-2; 7 bases agree with TRBD1. The V and J ends lost 6 bases and 1 base, in that order; junction bases with no gene match: 8. The germline V gene has CDR1 SEHNR and CDR2 FQNEAQ (reference sequence). This CDR3 spans 15 amino acids. The CDR3 nucleotides are TGTGCCAGCAGACAGGGACAGAACCTTAACTATGGCTACACCTTC. Amino acid sequence: CASRQGQNLNYGYTF.

This clone was recorded once. V usage is TRBV7-2 and J usage is TRBJ1-2; TRBD1 matches at 7 bases. Germline assignment: CDR1 SGHTA and CDR2 FQGNSA. The length of the CDR3 is 14 residues. V was clipped by 1 base and J by 4 bases; unmatched bases: 3. DNA of the CDR3: TGTGCCAGCAGCTTAGGACAGGGTGGCTATGGCTACACCTTC. Protein product: CASSLGQGGYGYTF.

This clone was recorded once. The chain uses TRBV18 and TRBJ2-6, with a weak D call TRBD1 (6 bases). The CDR3 loop spans 17 amino acids. Looked up from germline, CDR1 is KGHSH and CDR2 is LQKENI. Between the trimmed V and J ends, which lost 3 bases and 4 bases, there was a span of 16 bases. In nucleotides, the CDR3 is TGTGCCAGCTCACCTCAAACAGGGCTGAAAGGGGCCAACGTCCTGACTTTC. Protein: CASSPQTGLKGANVLTF. The whole variable domain, filled in from reference TRBV18 and TRBJ2-6, reads NAGVMQNPRHLVRRRGQEARLRCSPMKGHSHVYWYRQLPEEGLKFMVYLQKENIIDESGMPKERFSAEFPKEGPSILRIQQVVRGDSAAYFCASSPQTGLKGANVLTFGAGSRLTVL.

The gene calls are TRBV7-3 and TRBJ2-3; D is undetermined. Trimming removed 5 bases from V and 0 bases from J, with 6 bases in between. This CDR3 region has 13 residues. Germline V gene sequence: CDR1 SGHTA, CDR2 FQGTGA. In DNA, the CDR3 is TGTGCCAGCAGCGGCCAGAGCACAGATACGCAGTATTTT. This gives the protein CASSGQSTDTQYF.

With respect to this clone: This sample includes further DNA sequences coding for the same CDR3. This chain connects TRBV12-3 or TRBV12-4 to TRBJ1-5; possibly TRBD1 for D (6 bases). The CDR3 runs 13 residues. Trimming stripped 5 bases from V and 3 bases from J, with 8 bases between. CDR3 sequence: CASSGQNNQPQHF. CDR3 sequence (DNA): TGTGCCAGCAGTGGACAGAACAATCAGCCCCAGCATTTT.

The rearrangement joins TRBV7-2 to TRBJ2-2; 10 nucleotides line up with TRBD2. CDR1 and CDR2 (germline): SGHTA, FQGNSA. V dropped 1 base and J dropped 7; count of bases not matched to a gene: 6. The CDR3 has 16 amino acids. The CDR3 region is CASSLVLAGVNGELFF. The CDR3 DNA reads TGTGCCAGCAGCTTAGTTCTAGCGGGAGTGAACGGGGAGCTGTTTTTT.

This chain uses TRBV9 with TRBJ1-6, with 8 nucleotides matching TRBD1. V lost 1 base and J lost 7; bases outside the gene matches: 10. CDR3 length: 17 amino acids. Germline CDR1 reads SGDLS; CDR2 reads YYNGEE. CDR3 bases: TGTGCCAGCAGCGTAAGTTCTTCGGACAGGGAAAATTCACCCCTCCACTTT. Protein product: CASSVSSSDRENSPLHF.

The chain joins TRBV4-2 to TRBJ2-5, with D tentatively TRBD1 (6 bases). Per the germline V gene, CDR1 is LGHNA and CDR2 is YNFKEQ. The V and J ends lost 1 base and 2 bases respectively, with 8 bases between them. There are 14 residues in the CDR3. The CDR3 spells CASSQGDTQETQYF. Here the CDR3 DNA reads TGTGCCAGCAGCCAAGGGGACACTCAAGAGACCCAGTACTTC.

The chain links TRBV7-2 to TRBJ1-5; 8 nucleotides align to TRBD1. CDR1 and CDR2 (germline): SGHTA, FQGNSA. The CDR3 extends over 15 amino acids. With V trimmed by 3 bases and J by 2 bases, 3 bases remained unmatched. CDR3 residues: CASSFQTGGNQPQHF. The CDR3 DNA reads as TGTGCCAGCAGCTTTCAGACAGGGGGCAATCAGCCCCAGCATTTT.

The rearrangement links TRBV12-3 or TRBV12-4 to TRBJ2-3, with 7 positions matching TRBD2. The CDR3 consists of 13 residues. J gave up 2 bases and V 8 bases, and 4 bases lay outside the gene matches. The CDR3 loop is CASGGGLTDTQYF. CDR3 nucleotides: TGTGCCAGCGGGGGAGGGCTCACAGATACGCAGTATTTT.

This clone has only one observation. The CDR3 region is CASSLEQKYEQYF. CDR3 nucleotides: TGCGCCAGCAGCTTAGAACAGAAATACGAGCAGTACTTC. The chain combines TRBV5-1 with TRBJ2-7; D is unresolved. CDR3 length: 13 amino acids. Germline values: CDR1 SGHRS, CDR2 YFSETQ. Between the trimmed V and J ends, which lost 2 bases and 4 bases, there was a span of 10 bases.

V is TRBV28 and J is TRBJ1-4, with a tentative D call TRBD1 (6 bases). CDR1 MDHEN and CDR2 SYDVKM come from the germline V gene. The CDR3 consists of 14 residues. Trimming cost V 5 bases and J 7 bases, with 14 bases left between them. Written as DNA, the CDR3 is TGTGCCAGCAGTCCCACAGGGCGGGCTGAAAAACTGTTTTTT. This sequence encodes CASSPTGRAEKLFF.

The chain joins TRBV21-1 to TRBJ1-5; the table names TRBD1, a call not compared with the DNA. TRBV21-1 is assigned pseudogene status. CDR3 length equals 16 residues. This CDR3 is CASSNIRGKGNQPQHF. The CDR3 nucleotides are TGTGCCAGCAGCAACATCAGGGGCAAGGGCAATCAGCCCCAGCATTTT.

The V and J genes are TRBV19 and TRBJ2-6; D not certain. The germline V gene encodes CDR1 LNHDA and CDR2 SQIVND (reference sequence). V gave up 0 bases and J gave up 0 bases, with 9 bases separating them. The CDR3 sequence is 17 residues long. The CDR3 nucleotides are TGTGCCAGTAGTATAGACCCACAACGCTCTGGGGCCAACGTCCTGACTTTC. Amino acid sequence: CASSIDPQRSGANVLTF.

Comment on this clone: Being one base from a much bigger clone, this may be a read error. This specimen includes other DNA sequences encoding the same CDR3. This chain links TRBV3-1 (or the pseudogene TRBV3-2) with TRBJ2-7; D is unclear. Germline CDR1 and CDR2: LGHDT and YNNKEL (reference sequence). V lost 2 bases and J lost 4, with 6 bases in between. This CDR3 is 12 amino acids long. The CDR3 nucleotides are TGTGCCAGCAGCCAATCAGGTTACGAGCAGTACTTC. It codes for CASSQSGYEQYF.

The sample holds a few counts of this clone. The gene calls are TRBV28 and TRBJ1-5; D remains unclear. The germline V gene encodes CDR1 MDHEN and CDR2 SYDVKM. The CDR3 runs to 20 residues. V was trimmed by 5 bases and J by 5 bases, leaving 31 bases between them. The CDR3 coding sequence is TGTGCCAGCAGTACTGCATACCTGGCCGAGGGCGGCCCGAAGCATCAGCCCCAGCATTTT. This gives the protein CASSTAYLAEGGPKHQPQHF. Drawing the rest from reference TRBV28 and TRBJ1-5, the complete variable domain is DVKVTQSSRYLVKRTGEKVFLECVQDMDHENMFWYRQDPGLGLRLIYFSYDVKMKEKGDIPEGYSVSREKKERFSLILESASTNQTSMYLCASSTAYLAEGGPKHQPQHFGDGTRLSIL.

The rearrangement links TRBV6-5 to TRBJ2-4; no definite D call. Germline values: CDR1 MNHEY, CDR2 SVGAGI. V shed 4 bases and J shed 0 bases, with 7 bases lying between them. The CDR3 runs 14 residues. The CDR3 is CASSFLQAKNIQYF. The DNA of the CDR3 is TGTGCCAGCAGTTTCTTACAAGCCAAAAACATTCAGTACTTC.

The rearrangement links TRBV18 to TRBJ2-1; 7 positions match TRBD2. The CDR3 is made up of 15 amino acids. Germline V gives CDR1 KGHSH, CDR2 LQKENI. Trimming removed 5 bases from V and 0 bases from J; junction bases left unmatched: 4. The CDR3 DNA reads as TGTGCCAGCTCAGGAGGCGGGGGCTCCTACAATGAGCAGTTCTTC. Its translation is CASSGGGGSYNEQFF.

V gene TRBV2 combines with J gene TRBJ1-5, with TRBD1 matching over 7 bases. V was pared by 8 bases and J by 5 bases, with 9 bases of the junction left unmatched. This CDR3 is built from 14 residues. From germline, CDR1 is SNHLY and CDR2 FYNNEI. CDR3 sequence reads: CASGGRDRDQPQHF. The CDR3 nucleotides read TGTGCCAGCGGGGGTCGGGACAGAGATCAGCCCCAGCATTTT.